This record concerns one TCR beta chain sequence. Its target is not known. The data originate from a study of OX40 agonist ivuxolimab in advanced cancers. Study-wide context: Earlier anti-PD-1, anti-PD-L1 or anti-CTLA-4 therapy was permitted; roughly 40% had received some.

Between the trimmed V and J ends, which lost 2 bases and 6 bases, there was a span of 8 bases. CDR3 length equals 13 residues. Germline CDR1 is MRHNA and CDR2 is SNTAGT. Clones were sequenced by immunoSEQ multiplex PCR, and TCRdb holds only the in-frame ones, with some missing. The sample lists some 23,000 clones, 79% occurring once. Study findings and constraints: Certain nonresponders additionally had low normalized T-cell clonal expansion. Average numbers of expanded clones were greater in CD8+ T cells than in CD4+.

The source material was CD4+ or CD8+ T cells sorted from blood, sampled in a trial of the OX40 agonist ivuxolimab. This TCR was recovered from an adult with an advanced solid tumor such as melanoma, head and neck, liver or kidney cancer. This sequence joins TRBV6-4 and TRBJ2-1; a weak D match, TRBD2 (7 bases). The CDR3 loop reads CASSDGGANEQFF. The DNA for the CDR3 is TGTGCCAGCAGTGACGGGGGGGCCAATGAGCAGTTCTTC.